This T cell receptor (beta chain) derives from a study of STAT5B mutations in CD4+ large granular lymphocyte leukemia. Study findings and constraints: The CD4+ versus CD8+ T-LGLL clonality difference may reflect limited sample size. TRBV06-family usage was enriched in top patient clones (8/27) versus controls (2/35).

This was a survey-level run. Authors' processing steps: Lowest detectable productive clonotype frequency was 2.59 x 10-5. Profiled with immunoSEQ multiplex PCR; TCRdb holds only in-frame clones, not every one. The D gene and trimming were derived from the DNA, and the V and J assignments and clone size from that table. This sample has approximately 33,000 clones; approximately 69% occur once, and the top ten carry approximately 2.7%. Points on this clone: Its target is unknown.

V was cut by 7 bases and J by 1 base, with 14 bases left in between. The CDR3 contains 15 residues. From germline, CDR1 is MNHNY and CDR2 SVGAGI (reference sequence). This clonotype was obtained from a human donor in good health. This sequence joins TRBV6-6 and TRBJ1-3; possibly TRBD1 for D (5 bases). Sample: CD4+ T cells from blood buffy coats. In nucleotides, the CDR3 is TGTGCCAGCACCCCCGACAGTACGTCTGGAAACACCATATATTTT. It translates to CASTPDSTSGNTIYF.